Presented here are 17 T cell receptor beta chains from one specimen sequenced in a study of T cells in narcolepsy. Repertoires were generated with immunoSEQ multiplex PCR, while TCRdb's copy carries only in-frame clones and drops some. The sample gives about 40,000 clones, approximately 90% of which show up once; roughly 1.2% is in the top ten. Sequenced input: CD45RA- memory CD4+ T cells from PBMCs. These receptors all stem from a human donor with narcolepsy.

The chain combines TRBV5-5 with TRBJ1-6; D is undetermined. The germline V gene has CDR1 SGHKS and CDR2 YYEKEE (reference sequence). The ends were cut back, 0 bases at V and 7 bases at J, with 14 bases in the middle. The CDR3 is 16 amino acids. In DNA, the CDR3 is TGTGCCAGCAGCTTGGCCGAATCACCCTTAAATTCACCCCTCCACTTT. As protein: CASSLAESPLNSPLHF. The full variable domain, rest sourced from reference TRBV5-5 and TRBJ1-6, is DAGVTQSPTHLIKTRGQQVTLRCSPISGHKSVSWYQQVLGQGPQFIFQYYEKEERGRGNFPDRFSARQFPNYSSELNVNALLLGDSALYLCASSLAESPLNSPLHFGNGTRLTVT.

This clone was counted only a few times. The V call is TRBV6-1, the J call TRBJ2-7, with D possibly being TRBD1 (5 bases). V lost 2 bases and J 0 bases, leaving 11 bases between the germline ends. The germline V gene encodes CDR1 MNHNS and CDR2 SASEGT. This CDR3 region has 15 residues. This CDR3 is CASSELAGPSYEQYF. The DNA of the CDR3 is TGTGCCAGCAGTGAATTAGCAGGGCCCTCCTACGAGCAGTACTTC.

This sequence joins TRBV27 and TRBJ1-4; no reliable D call. CDR1 is MNHEY, CDR2 SMNVEV, per germline (reference sequence). The V gene lost 6 bases and the J gene lost 7 bases, with 9 bases spanning the gap. There are 12 residues in the CDR3. DNA for the CDR3: TGTGCCAGCAGGCCGGTCGGTGAAAAACTGTTTTTT. This gives the protein CASRPVGEKLFF.

The chain recombines TRBV5-4 with TRBJ2-7, with 10 bases matching TRBD1. CDR3 length equals 16 residues. The J segment lost 2 bases and the V segment lost 5 bases, leaving 10 bases of the junction unmatched. Germline V lookup: CDR1 SGHNT, CDR2 YYREEE (reference sequence). In nucleotides, the CDR3 is TGTGCCAGCAGTCGGACAGGGGGGAGTAGCCCCTACGAGCAGTACTTC. Protein: CASSRTGGSSPYEQYF.

The CDR3 DNA reads TGTGCCAGCAGTCTAGATCGGGTCACAGGCTACACCTTC. Amino acid sequence: CASSLDRVTGYTF. The gene calls are TRBV7-2 and TRBJ1-2, with D unclear. CDR3 length: 13 residues. Germline V gene sequence: CDR1 SGHTA, CDR2 FQGNSA. The V end was cut by 6 bases, the J end by 8 bases, with 16 bases between.

The rearrangement links TRBV7-9 to TRBJ2-2; D uncertain. Trimming stripped 1 base from V and 8 bases from J, with 14 bases between. This CDR3 comprises 15 residues. In germline, CDR1 is SEHNR, CDR2 FQNEAQ (reference sequence). The CDR3 coding sequence is TGTGCCAGCAGCTTAGGGCGAACCCCTGGTGGGGAGCTGTTTTTT. Its translation is CASSLGRTPGGELFF.

The V and J genes are TRBV10-3 and TRBJ1-4; D is uncertain. The CDR3 loop spans 16 amino acids. V shed 3 bases and J shed 4 bases, with 15 bases lying between them. Germline loops: CDR1 ENHRY, CDR2 SYGVKD. CDR3 region: CAISEWRVRSNEKLFF. DNA for the CDR3: TGTGCCATCAGTGAATGGCGGGTCCGGAGTAATGAAAAACTGTTTTTT.

The chain carries TRBV9 and TRBJ1-1, with 9 bases matching TRBD1. CDR3 length equals 15 residues. V was pared by 0 bases and J by 1 base, with 1 base of the junction left unmatched. CDR1 and CDR2 (germline): SGDLS, YYNGEE. The CDR3 loop reads CASSVGGQGNTEAFF. The CDR3 DNA is TGTGCCAGCAGCGTAGGGGGACAGGGGAACACTGAAGCTTTCTTT. Based on the CDR3 plus reference TRBV9 and TRBJ1-1, the full variable domain is DSGVTQTPKHLITATGQRVTLRCSPRSGDLSVYWYQQSLDQGLQFLIQYYNGEERAKGNILERFSAQQFPDLHSELNLSSLELGDSALYFCASSVGGQGNTEAFFGQGTRLTVV.

CDR3 DNA: TGTGCCAGCAGCCCTACGGGACGCTACTACGAGCAGTACTTC. This sequence encodes CASSPTGRYYEQYF. The rearrangement uses TRBV7-8 and TRBJ2-7; D tentatively reads TRBD1 or TRBD2 (5 bases each). V dropped 5 bases and J dropped 3 bases, with 14 bases sitting between them. Looked up from germline, CDR1 is SGHVS and CDR2 is FQNEAQ. The CDR3 consists of 14 residues. Filled out from reference TRBV7-8 and TRBJ2-7, the complete variable domain reads GAGVSQSPRYKVAKRGQDVALRCDPISGHVSLFWYQQALGQGPEFLTYFQNEAQLDKSGLPSDRFFAERPEGSVSTLKIQRTQQEDSAVYLCASSPTGRYYEQYFGPGTRLTVT.

V and J are TRBV5-1 and TRBJ2-3; D remains unclear. This CDR3 spans 15 amino acids. Germline loops: CDR1 SGHRS, CDR2 YFSETQ. Trimming left V 4 bases short and J 5 bases short, with 17 bases between. The CDR3 protein is CASSRGDLGRDTQYF. The CDR3 DNA reads as TGCGCCAGCAGCCGCGGAGACTTAGGTCGAGATACGCAGTATTTT.

Worth noting for this clone: The same CDR3 is also encoded by other DNA sequences in this sample. For the CDR3, the DNA is TGTGCCAGCAGTTTAGGACTAGCGGGGGCTAATGAGCAGTTCTTC. It codes for CASSLGLAGANEQFF. The gene calls are TRBV28 and TRBJ2-1, with 13 bases lining up with TRBD2. This CDR3 has 15 residues. With 2 bases clipped from V and 7 bases from J, the junction kept 2 bases outside the gene matches. The germline V gene has CDR1 MDHEN and CDR2 SYDVKM.

This chain links TRBV27 with TRBJ2-7; D gene uncertain. The CDR3 covers 12 residues. Trimming cost V 8 bases and J 5 bases, with 13 bases left between them. Per the germline V gene, CDR1 is MNHEY and CDR2 is SMNVEV (reference sequence). As DNA, the CDR3 is TGTGCCAGCGGATCGTGGCCGAACGAGCAGTACTTC. The encoded protein is CASGSWPNEQYF.

The chain links TRBV11-3 to TRBJ2-5, with D perhaps TRBD1 (6 bases). V lost 6 bases, J lost 5 bases, and 10 bases lay in between. This CDR3 contains 12 residues. CDR1 and CDR2 (germline): SGHNT, YENEEA. CDR3 DNA sequence: TGTGCCAGCAGTCCAGGGGTGGAGACCCAGTACTTC. Encoded protein: CASSPGVETQYF.

The chain combines TRBV27 with TRBJ2-7; D is perhaps TRBD1 (5 bases). The germline V gene encodes CDR1 MNHEY and CDR2 SMNVEV (reference sequence). V lost 5 bases to trimming and J lost 5 bases, with 16 bases between them. The CDR3 runs to 14 residues. CDR3 sequence: CASSLTDPFNEQYF. In DNA, the CDR3 is TGTGCCAGCAGTCTGACAGACCCTTTTAACGAGCAGTACTTC.

V gene TRBV28 combines with J gene TRBJ1-2; D perhaps matches TRBD1 (6 bases). Deletions cut 4 bases from V and 6 bases from J, with 18 bases between. Germline V gives CDR1 MDHEN, CDR2 SYDVKM. The CDR3 runs 15 residues. The DNA for the CDR3 is TGTGCCAGCAGTTCCCCCGCCGGGGGGCGCGATGGCTACACCTTC. This translates into CASSSPAGGRDGYTF.

The V call is TRBV19, the J call TRBJ1-1; 7 bases fit TRBD1. CDR1 and CDR2 (germline): LNHDA, SQIVND (reference sequence). V lost 3 bases, J lost 5 bases, and 9 bases stayed unmatched. The CDR3 contains 15 residues. For the CDR3, the DNA is TGTGCCAGTAGTATCCGGCCAGGGGGAGGGACTGAAGCTTTCTTT. Translated: CASSIRPGGGTEAFF.

In its sample, this clone ranks as medium-sized. The chain carries TRBV27 and TRBJ2-1, with 8 nucleotides matching TRBD2. Germline V gives CDR1 MNHEY, CDR2 SMNVEV (reference sequence). V was clipped by 4 bases and J by 5 bases; unmatched bases: 7. CDR3 length: 15 amino acids. The CDR3 DNA reads TGTGCCAGCAGTTCGAGACTAGCGAACAACAATGAGCAGTTCTTC. As protein: CASSSRLANNNEQFF.